The 14 T cell receptor beta chains reported below all come from one sample, sequenced in a study of tissue T cells after allogeneic stem cell transplantation. Using immunoSEQ multiplex PCR, the repertoire was profiled, and TCRdb retains in-frame clones only, with some absent. Of 6,500 to 8,000 clones detected, about 50% appear once; the ten largest clones hold 5.1%. Time point of the sample: mouse harvest day 7 after allogeneic transplant. Each mouse received 10^7 T-cell-depleted marrow cells plus 10^6 splenic CD5+ T cells by tail vein. The sequenced sample was gut tissue. The receptors derive from a female BALB/c mouse given C57BL/6 T cells with graft-versus-host disease after an allogeneic hematopoietic cell transplant.

Of note for this clone: Gene names and germline refer to mouse. The read comes to an end 1 residue before the CDR3 does, leaving the germline J gene to fill in the end. This chain joins TRBV3 and TRBJ1-4, with D possibly being TRBD1 (5 bases). The CDR3 is made up of 15 amino acids. V was cut by 4 bases and J by 0 bases, with 9 bases left in between. Germline CDR1 and CDR2: SNHLY and FYNGKV (reference sequence). CDR3 sequence reads: CASSYRQISNERLFF. The covered CDR3 bases are TGTGCCAGCAGCTATAGACAGATTTCCAACGAAAGATTATTT.

As concerns this clone: All gene names here are mouse names. The read ends 1 residue shy of where the CDR3 ends; the end is completed using the germline J gene. This chain joins TRBV1 and TRBJ1-4; TRBD1 agrees at 9 bases. The ends lost 1 base at V and 7 bases at J; junction bases unmatched: 4. The CDR3 has 15 residues. Germline lookup yields CDR1 NSQYPW and CDR2 LRSPGD (reference sequence). CDR3 loop: CTCSAGQGGRERLFF. Partial CDR3 DNA: TGCACCTGCAGTGCAGGACAGGGGGGGCGCGAAAGATTATTT.

Of note for this clone: The genes are named according to mouse. From the germline J gene comes the end of the CDR3, since the read stops 1 residue before it. The rearrangement joins TRBV15 to TRBJ2-1; D is unclear. Germline CDR1 reads SGHND; CDR2 reads FRSKSL. Trimming stripped 4 bases from V and 0 bases from J, with 7 bases between. The CDR3 covers 14 residues. Incomplete CDR3 DNA: TGTGCCAGCAGTTCGACACTTAACTATGCTGAGCAGTTC. It encodes CASSSTLNYAEQF. The whole CDR3 sequence is CASSSTLNYAEQFF.

Concerning this clone: Germline and genes: mouse. With the read ending 1 residue before the CDR3 end, the germline J gene is used to fill in that end. The chain uses TRBV26 and TRBJ2-4, with D possibly TRBD1 on 5 matching bases. Germline lookup yields CDR1 KGHPV and CDR2 FQNQEV (reference sequence). This CDR3 comprises 13 residues. The V gene lost 4 bases and the J gene lost 2 bases, with 7 bases spanning the gap. CDR3 DNA (partial): TGTGCCAGCAGTCGAGGGGTTCAAAACACCTTGTAC. Translating gives CASSRGVQNTLY. The whole CDR3 protein reads CASSRGVQNTLYF.

In the case of this clone: Mouse names are used for the genes. The CDR3 extends 1 residue past the end of the read, so its final part is completed from the germline J gene. The V call is TRBV16, the J call TRBJ2-5; TRBD1 agrees at 9 bases. V shed 4 bases and J 4 bases; nucleotides not matched to a gene: 0. CDR3 length: 13 residues. Germline V gene data show CDR1 as SGHSA and CDR2 as FRNQAP. The CDR3 loop is CASSWTGEDTQYF. CDR3 bases read: TGTGCAAGCAGCTGGACAGGGGAAGACACCCAGTAC.

This clone showed up just a few times. Gene names denote mouse genes. The missing CDR3 end, 1 residue past where the read stops, is filled in from the germline J gene. The rearrangement uses TRBV15 and TRBJ2-2, with a weak D call TRBD1 (6 bases). Germline V gene sequence: CDR1 SGHND, CDR2 FRSKSL. The length of the CDR3 is 15 residues. V lost 5 bases and J lost 1, with 11 bases in between. The CDR3 reads CASSPDSKNTGQLYF. The sequenced CDR3 bases are TGTGCCAGCAGTCCGGACAGTAAAAACACCGGGCAGCTCTAC.

In the case of this clone: Gene names follow the mouse nomenclature. The read gets to within 1 residue of the CDR3 end, and the germline J gene fills in the rest. This chain joins TRBV3 and TRBJ2-1, with D possibly TRBD2 on 6 matching bases. Trimming pared 3 bases from V and 4 bases from J, leaving 7 bases between. This CDR3 comprises 13 residues. Germline assignment: CDR1 SNHLY and CDR2 FYNGKV (reference sequence). The CDR3 sequence is CASSFWGYAEQFF. Partial CDR3 DNA: TGTGCCAGCAGCTTCTGGGGTTATGCTGAGCAGTTC.

This clone was recorded a few times. Mouse germline and gene names are used. The read ends 1 residue before the CDR3 terminus; that terminus is restored from the germline J gene. This chain joins TRBV13-2 and TRBJ1-2, with 10 bases fitting TRBD1. CDR1 and CDR2 from the germline V gene are NNHNN and SYGAGS (reference sequence). V was pared by 2 bases and J by 2 bases, with 3 bases of the junction left unmatched. The CDR3 consists of 15 residues. CDR3 bases read: TGTGCCAGCGGTGACCGGGACAGGGGTAACTCCGACTACACC. Translation gives CASGDRDRGNSDYT. The full CDR3 is CASGDRDRGNSDYTF.

Notes on this clone: Genes and germline come from the mouse. The read ends 1 residue before the CDR3 terminus; that terminus is restored from the germline J gene. The chain recombines TRBV12-2 with TRBJ2-5; possible D gene TRBD1, 6 bases. This CDR3 region has 13 residues. Germline V gives CDR1 SGHLS, CDR2 HYDKME. Trimming shortened V by 4 bases and J by 5 bases, and 12 bases separated the two germline ends. The part of the CDR3 DNA that was read is TGTGCCAGCTCCCCACAGGGTGGAGACACCCAGTAC. Encoded protein: CASSPQGGDTQY. The entire CDR3 is CASSPQGGDTQYF.

Worth noting for this clone: Gene and germline names: mouse. Coverage ceases 1 residue before the CDR3 finishes, and the germline J gene fills in the end. The genes are TRBV26 and TRBJ1-4, with no clear D. Trimming cost V 4 bases and J 0 bases, with 3 bases left between them. The CDR3 extends over 13 amino acids. The V gene's germline CDR1 is KGHPV and CDR2 FQNQEV (reference sequence). CDR3 DNA (partial): TGTGCCAGCAGTCAAGTTTCCAACGAAAGATTATTT. As protein: CASSQVSNERLF. The full CDR3 protein reads CASSQVSNERLFF.

A note on this clone: The genes and germline here are from mouse. The read stops 1 residue short of the end of the CDR3; the missing end is completed from the germline J gene. The gene calls are TRBV4 and TRBJ2-1, with 9 bases that match TRBD2. Per the germline V gene, CDR1 is LGHDT and CDR2 is YNNKQL (reference sequence). V lost 4 bases and J lost 7; bases outside the gene matches: 5. The CDR3 runs 14 residues. CDR3 DNA, as far as it was read: TGTGCCAGCAGCTTTACTGGGGGGCGAGCTGAGCAGTTC. Its translation: CASSFTGGRAEQF. The entire CDR3 reads CASSFTGGRAEQFF. The full variable domain, its missing parts supplied by reference TRBV4 and TRBJ2-1, is ETAVFQTPNYHVTQVGNEVSFNCKQTLGHDTMYWYKQDSKKLLKIMFSYNNKQLIVNETVPRRFSPQSSDKAHLNLRIKSVEPEDSAVYLCASSFTGGRAEQFFGPGTRLTVL.

As concerns this clone: The germline and genes are mouse ones. The chain's CDR3 is CASSGLNTLYF. The sequenced CDR3 bases are TGTGCCAGCAGTGGCCTAAACACCTTGTAC. This chain links TRBV26 with TRBJ2-4; the D is unclear. The CDR3 extends 1 residue past the end of the read, so its final part is completed from the germline J gene. From germline, CDR1 is KGHPV and CDR2 FQNQEV (reference sequence). This CDR3 has 11 amino acids. V was trimmed by 5 bases and J by 5 bases, leaving 5 bases between them.

This clone was seen only a few times. Any gene name here is a mouse gene name. From the germline J gene comes the end of the CDR3, since the read stops 1 residue before it. This sequence joins TRBV23 and TRBJ2-2. The CDR3 is made up of 15 amino acids. The germline V gene has CDR1 KGHTA and CDR2 FQNQQP. The DNA read from the CDR3 is TGCTCCAGCAGTCAATCTAGGCAGAACACCGGGCAGCTCTAC. Translated: CSSSQSRQNTGQLY. The whole CDR3 is CSSSQSRQNTGQLYF.

In the case of this clone: Mouse gene names and germline throughout. The CDR3 end is not reached by the read, which stops 1 residue before it; the germline J gene fills it in. The chain has TRBV3 and TRBJ1-2; TRBD1 matches at 7 bases. V dropped 5 bases and J dropped 4; count of bases not matched to a gene: 4. The CDR3 covers 13 residues. Germline-derived CDR1 and CDR2 are SNHLY and FYNGKV (reference sequence). The CDR3 loop reads CASSPDRTSDYTF. The sequenced CDR3 bases are TGTGCCAGCAGCCCGGACAGGACCTCCGACTACACC.